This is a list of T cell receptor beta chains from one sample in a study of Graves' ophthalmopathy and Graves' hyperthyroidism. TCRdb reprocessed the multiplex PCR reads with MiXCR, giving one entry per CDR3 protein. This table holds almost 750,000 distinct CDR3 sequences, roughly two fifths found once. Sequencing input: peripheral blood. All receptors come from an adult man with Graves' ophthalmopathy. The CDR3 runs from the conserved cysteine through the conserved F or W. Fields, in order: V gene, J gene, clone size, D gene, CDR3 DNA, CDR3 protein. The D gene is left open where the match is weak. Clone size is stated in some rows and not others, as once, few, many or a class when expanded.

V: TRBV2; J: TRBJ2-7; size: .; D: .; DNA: TGTGCCAGCAGTTACTCGAAAGGGATGGCCTACGAGCAGTACTTC; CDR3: CASSYSKGMAYEQYF
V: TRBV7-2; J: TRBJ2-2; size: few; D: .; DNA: TGTGCCAGCAGCCCAGGTGGGGCGGCAGGCGGGGAGCTGTTTTTT; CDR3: CASSPGGAAGGELFF
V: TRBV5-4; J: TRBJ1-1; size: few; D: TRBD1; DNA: TGTGCCAGCAGAGCAGGGGGCGGCTACACTGAAGCTTTCTTT; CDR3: CASRAGGGYTEAFF
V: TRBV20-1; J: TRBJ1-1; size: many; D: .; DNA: TGCAGTGCTAGTCTTCCCAGCATGAACACTGAAGCTTTCTTT; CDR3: CSASLPSMNTEAFF
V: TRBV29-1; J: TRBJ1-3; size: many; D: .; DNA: TGCAGCGGGGTTCTGACAGGCGCGGGAAACACCATATATTTT; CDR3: CSGVLTGAGNTIYF
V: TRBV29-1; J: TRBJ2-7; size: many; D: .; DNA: TGCAGCGTTGCGTCAGGGGAATCCTACGAGCAGTACTTC; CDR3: CSVASGESYEQYF
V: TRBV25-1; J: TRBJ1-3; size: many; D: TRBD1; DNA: TGTGCCAGCAGACCGACAGGGCGGCTTGGAAACACCATATATTTT; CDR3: CASRPTGRLGNTIYF
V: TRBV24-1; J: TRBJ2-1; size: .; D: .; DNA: TGTGCCACCAGTGATTTGTCCGGACCAGAACAGTTCTTC; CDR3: CATSDLSGPEQFF
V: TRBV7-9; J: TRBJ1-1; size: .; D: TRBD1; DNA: TGTGCCAGCAGCCTCGGACAGGGGGTGGGCACTGAAGCTTTCTTT; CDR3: CASSLGQGVGTEAFF
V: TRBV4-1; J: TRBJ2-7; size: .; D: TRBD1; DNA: TGCGCCAGCAGCCAGACGGACAGGGAGGTCTACGAGCAGTACTTC; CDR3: CASSQTDREVYEQYF
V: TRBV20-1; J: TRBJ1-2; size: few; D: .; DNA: TGCAGTGCTAGAGATTCCGGGATAAATACCTATGGCTACACCTTC; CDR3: CSARDSGINTYGYTF
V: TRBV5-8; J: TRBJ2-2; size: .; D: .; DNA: TGTGCCAGCGAGTCGGCCGGCACCGGGGAGCTGTTTTTT; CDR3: CASESAGTGELFF
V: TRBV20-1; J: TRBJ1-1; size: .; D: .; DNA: TGCAGTGCTAGTCCGGACCGGGACACTGAAGCTTTCTTT; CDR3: CSASPDRDTEAFF
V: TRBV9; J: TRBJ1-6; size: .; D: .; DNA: TGTGCCAGCAGCACACAGGGTAATTCACCCCTCCACTTT; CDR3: CASSTQGNSPLHF
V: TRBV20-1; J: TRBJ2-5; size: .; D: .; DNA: TGCAGTGCTAGAGTCAACACCCAAGAGACCCAGTACTTC; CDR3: CSARVNTQETQYF
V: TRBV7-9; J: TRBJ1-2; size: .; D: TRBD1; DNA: TGTGCCAGCAGCAAGGACAGGGTGTTCGGCTACACCTTC; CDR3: CASSKDRVFGYTF
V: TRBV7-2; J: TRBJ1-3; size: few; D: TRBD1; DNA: TGTGCCAGCAGCCGGGTTGCGGGACAGGGCGGATACACCATATATTTT; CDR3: CASSRVAGQGGYTIYF
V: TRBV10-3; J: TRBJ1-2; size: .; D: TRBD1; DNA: TGTGCCAGCTCATCGGAAACAGGGGGACATGGCTACACCTTC; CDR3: CASSSETGGHGYTF
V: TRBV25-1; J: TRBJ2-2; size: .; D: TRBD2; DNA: TGTGCCAGCAGCGTAGGAGGGAGGGCCCACACCGGGGAGCTGTTTTTT; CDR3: CASSVGGRAHTGELFF
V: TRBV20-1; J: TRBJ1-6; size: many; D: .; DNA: TGCAGTGCTCAGAGGTGGGATTCACCCCTCCACTTT; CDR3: CSAQRWDSPLHF
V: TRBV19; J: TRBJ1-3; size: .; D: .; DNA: TGTGCCAGTAGTATCCCGGGCGGGGCCTCTGGAAACACCATATATTTT; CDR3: CASSIPGGASGNTIYF
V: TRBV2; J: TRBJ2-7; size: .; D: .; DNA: TGTGCCAGCACCGTGGGAGGCGGGTGGGGAAGCTACGAGCAGTACTTC; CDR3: CASTVGGGWGSYEQYF
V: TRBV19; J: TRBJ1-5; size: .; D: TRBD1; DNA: TGTGCCAGTCGGAATAACGGACAGGGGACGGGGCAGCCCCAGCATTTT; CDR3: CASRNNGQGTGQPQHF
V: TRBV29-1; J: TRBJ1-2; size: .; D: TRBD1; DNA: TGCAGCGTTGTACAGGGGGCTAACTATGGCTACACCTTC; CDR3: CSVVQGANYGYTF
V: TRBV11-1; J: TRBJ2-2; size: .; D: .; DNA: TGTGCCACCCCTGCGGGCTCTATCGGGGCGAACACCGGGGAGCTGTTTTTT; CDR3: CATPAGSIGANTGELFF
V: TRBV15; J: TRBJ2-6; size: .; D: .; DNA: TGTGCCACCAGCAGAGTTACAGGGAGTGGGGCCAACGTCCTGACTTTC; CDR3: CATSRVTGSGANVLTF